Listed below are T cell receptor beta chains from one sample, sequenced in a study of blood T cell repertoires in COVID-19. TCRdb keeps only in-frame clones here, not all; method: immunoSEQ multiplex PCR. The sample includes around 91,000 clones, around 84% seen only once; the top ten take 35% to 40%. Sequenced: peripheral blood. The receptor source for this set is a man older than 75 with acute or convalescent COVID-19. CDR3s include the opening cysteine and the closing phenylalanine or tryptophan. Fields, in order: clone size, V gene, D gene, J gene, CDR3 protein, CDR3 DNA. The D gene is left open where the match is weak. Only part of the rows carry a size: once, few, many, or a class if the clone is expanded.

-	TRBV6-2/TRBV6-3	TRBD1	TRBJ2-7	CASSYSTGTGASYEQYF	TGTGCCAGCAGTTACTCTACCGGGACAGGGGCCTCCTACGAGCAGTACTTC
-	TRBV7-9	-	TRBJ1-3	CASNMGRVKRNTIYF	TGTGCCAGCAACATGGGCAGGGTAAAGCGAAACACCATATATTTT
-	TRBV5-1	TRBD1	TRBJ1-4	CASSARTGSNEKLFF	TGCGCCAGCAGCGCCAGGACAGGGTCTAATGAAAAACTGTTTTTT
-	TRBV3-1/TRBV3-2	TRBD2	TRBJ2-1	CASSLSGGSTSEQFF	TGTGCCAGCAGTCTAAGCGGGGGTAGCACAAGTGAGCAGTTCTTC
once	TRBV10-2	-	TRBJ1-2	CASSDPGLDYGYTF	TGCGCCAGCAGTGATCCAGGGCTCGACTATGGCTACACCTTC
-	TRBV30	TRBD1	TRBJ1-1	CAWINRGEAFF	TGTGCCTGGATAAACAGGGGTGAAGCTTTCTTT
-	TRBV7-9	TRBD2	TRBJ2-2	CASSLAASGSAGELFF	TGTGCCAGCAGCTTAGCGGCTAGCGGGAGCGCCGGGGAGCTGTTTTTT
-	TRBV15	-	TRBJ1-3	CATSREGRTFSGNTIYF	TGTGCCACCAGCAGAGAAGGCAGGACTTTCTCTGGAAACACCATATATTTT
-	TRBV9	-	TRBJ1-2	CASSVAMGTTHGYTF	TGTGCCAGCAGCGTGGCCATGGGGACAACTCATGGCTACACCTTC
-	TRBV30	-	TRBJ2-1	CAWTLGGGRGSYNEQFF	TGTGCCTGGACCCTGGGAGGCGGGCGGGGTTCCTACAATGAGCAGTTCTTC
-	TRBV7-9	-	TRBJ1-4	CASSLTGWYTRGVDEKLFF	TGTGCCAGCAGCTTAACGGGGTGGTACACCCGAGGTGTGGATGAAAAACTGTTTTTT
-	TRBV27	-	TRBJ2-1	CASSSLREQFF	TGTGCCAGCAGTTCTCTACGTGAGCAGTTCTTC
once	TRBV28	-	TRBJ2-7	CASSLERGAGYF	TGTGCCAGCAGTTTAGAACGGGGGGCGGGGTACTTC
-	TRBV11-3	-	TRBJ2-1	CASSLGHDYNEQFF	TGTGCCAGCAGCTTGGGACACGATTACAATGAGCAGTTCTTC
-	TRBV28	-	TRBJ2-2	CASSPSRAGELFF	TGTGCCAGCAGTCCGTCGCGGGCCGGGGAGCTGTTTTTT
-	TRBV4-3	-	TRBJ2-1	CASSQGLQDPYNEQFF	TGCGCCAGCAGCCAAGGGTTACAGGATCCCTACAATGAGCAGTTCTTC
-	TRBV5-4	TRBD2	TRBJ2-7	CASSLDYASGTLQYF	TGTGCCAGCAGCTTGGATTACGCTAGCGGGACTCTTCAGTACTTC
-	TRBV19	-	TRBJ1-2	CASSIAGGANYGYTF	TGTGCCAGTAGTATAGCCGGAGGGGCTAACTATGGCTACACCTTC
few	TRBV6-6	TRBD1	TRBJ2-7	CASSYPDRVSYEQYF	TGTGCCAGCAGTTACCCAGACAGGGTCTCGTACGAGCAGTACTTC
-	TRBV11-3	TRBD2	TRBJ2-3	CASSLEVGGRTDTQYF	TGTGCCAGCAGCTTAGAAGTGGGAGGGAGGACAGATACGCAGTATTTT
few	TRBV5-6	TRBD1	TRBJ1-2	CASSAEGGQWDGYTF	TGTGCCAGCAGCGCCGAGGGGGGACAGTGGGATGGCTACACCTTC
-	TRBV2	-	TRBJ1-4	CASRIQGGGNEKLFF	TGTGCCAGCAGGATACAGGGCGGGGGTAATGAAAAACTGTTTTTT
-	TRBV7-3	-	TRBJ2-3	CASSDPREYSDTQYF	TGTGCCAGCAGCGACCCTCGGGAGTACTCAGATACGCAGTATTTT
-	TRBV10-3	TRBD2	TRBJ2-3	CAISRTSGSTDTQYF	TGTGCCATCAGCCGGACTAGCGGAAGCACAGATACGCAGTATTTT
-	TRBV7-8	TRBD2	TRBJ2-1	CASSQLAGGSSSYNEQFF	TGTGCCAGCAGCCAACTAGCGGGAGGGTCGAGCTCCTACAATGAGCAGTTCTTC
-	TRBV10-3	-	TRBJ1-5	CAISAGDRNQPQHF	TGTGCCATCAGCGCAGGGGATCGGAATCAGCCCCAGCATTTT
once	TRBV28	-	TRBJ1-1	CASPKAGGETEAFF	TGTGCCAGCCCCAAGGCGGGGGGTGAGACTGAAGCTTTCTTT
-	TRBV18	TRBD1	TRBJ1-6	CASSPRTGIYNSPLHF	TGTGCCAGCTCACCGAGGACAGGCATCTATAATTCACCCCTCCACTTT
-	TRBV21-1	-	TRBJ2-7	CASSKDEWRETHEQYF	TGTGCCAGCAGCAAAGACGAGTGGCGGGAGACCCACGAGCAGTACTTC
-	TRBV6-5	-	TRBJ1-6	CASGPIRFNSPLHF	TGTGCCAGCGGGCCGATTCGGTTTAATTCACCCCTCCACTTT
-	TRBV29-1	-	TRBJ2-3	CSVTRQSNTDTQYF	TGCAGCGTCACGCGACAGAGTAACACAGATACGCAGTATTTT
-	TRBV7-9	-	TRBJ2-5	CASSSQGMETQYF	TGTGCCAGCAGCTCCCAGGGGATGGAGACCCAGTACTTC
-	TRBV27	TRBD2	TRBJ2-7	CASSISGRATYEQYF	TGTGCCAGCAGTATAAGCGGGAGGGCAACTTACGAGCAGTACTTC
-	TRBV7-9	-	TRBJ1-6	CATSIGYGSPLHF	TGTGCCACCAGTATCGGGTACGGTTCACCCCTCCACTTT
-	TRBV6-5	-	TRBJ2-5	CASGAWGETQYF	TGTGCCAGCGGGGCGTGGGGAGAGACCCAGTACTTC
-	TRBV24-1	-	TRBJ2-4	CATSHGQGMNIQYF	TGTGCCACCAGCCATGGGCAGGGAATGAACATTCAGTACTTC
-	TRBV19	-	TRBJ1-1	CASTLKGYTEAFF	TGTGCCAGTACCCTTAAGGGGTACACTGAAGCTTTCTTT
once	TRBV28	-	TRBJ2-3	CASRTQGSTDTQYF	TGTGCCAGCAGGACCCAGGGTAGCACAGATACGCAGTATTTT
-	TRBV7-2	-	TRBJ2-5	CASSLAFGAETQYF	TGTGCCAGCAGCTTAGCGTTCGGTGCAGAGACCCAGTACTTC
-	TRBV28	-	TRBJ2-3	CASSPPEGSDTQYF	TGTGCCAGCAGTCCCCCAGAGGGTTCAGATACGCAGTATTTT
few	TRBV28	-	TRBJ1-6	CASESAGSPLHF	TGTGCCAGCGAATCTGCGGGTTCACCCCTCCACTTT
-	TRBV6-5	TRBD1	TRBJ1-1	CASSRTGTNTEAFF	TGTGCCAGCAGTCGGACAGGAACGAACACTGAAGCTTTCTTT
-	TRBV5-6	-	TRBJ2-3	CASSSDRGTLSSTDTQYF	TGTGCCAGCAGCTCAGACAGAGGTACCCTCTCTAGCACAGATACGCAGTATTTT
-	TRBV5-6	-	TRBJ2-7	CASSPGVGSSYEQYF	TGTGCCAGCAGCCCCGGAGTGGGTAGCTCCTACGAGCAGTACTTC
-	TRBV5-6	-	TRBJ1-1	CASSLGQGMNTEAFF	TGTGCCAGCAGCTTGGGTCAGGGCATGAACACTGAAGCTTTCTTT
-	TRBV12-3/TRBV12-4	TRBD1	TRBJ1-6	CASQRQGNSPLHF	TGTGCCAGCCAGCGACAGGGGAATTCACCCCTCCACTTT
-	TRBV6-1	TRBD2	TRBJ2-1	CASSETSGRPTFF	TGTGCCAGCAGTGAAACTAGCGGGAGGCCAACGTTCTTC
-	TRBV11-2	-	TRBJ2-7	CASSSQGGRGEQYF	TGTGCCAGCAGCTCCCAGGGGGGTCGGGGCGAGCAGTACTTC
-	TRBV29-1	-	TRBJ2-2	CSVLMTNTGELFF	TGCAGCGTCCTTATGACTAACACCGGGGAGCTGTTTTTT
-	TRBV3-1/TRBV3-2	-	TRBJ2-3	CASSQDTGRITDTQYF	TGTGCCAGCAGCCAAGATACAGGGAGAATCACAGATACGCAGTATTTT
-	TRBV24-1	TRBD2	TRBJ2-3	CATSVIAGATDTQYF	TGTGCCACCAGTGTAATAGCGGGGGCCACAGATACGCAGTATTTT
once	TRBV7-9	-	TRBJ2-1	CASSLASSRGNEQFF	TGTGCCAGCAGCTTAGCCTCAAGTAGGGGCAATGAGCAGTTCTTC
-	TRBV6-5	-	TRBJ1-2	CASSPPIQVNYGYTF	TGTGCCAGCAGTCCACCGATCCAGGTGAACTATGGCTACACCTTC
-	TRBV5-1	-	TRBJ1-5	CASSLGRGVNQPQHF	TGCGCCAGCAGCTTGGGACGGGGGGTGAATCAGCCCCAGCATTTT
once	TRBV10-3	TRBD2	TRBJ2-1	CAISLTSGSSYNEQFF	TGTGCCATCAGCCTAACTAGCGGGAGTTCTTACAATGAGCAGTTCTTC